The text below deals with one TCR beta chain. This sample is drawn from a study of blood T cell repertoires in COVID-19. On the study more broadly: Specimens from acute and convalescent COVID-19 originated in the United States, Italy and Spain. PBMCs, B-cell-depleted T cells, or T cells were the source of the cDNA or gDNA that made up the material.

Source study methods: Amplified reference gene primers provided the basis for estimating nucleated cell counts. Data came from immunoSEQ multiplex PCR; TCRdb stores just in-frame clones and leaves some out. From that table come the V and J calls and clone size; the DNA was used to work out D and trimming. The profile shows a few hundred thousand clones, more than 70% of them singletons. CDR3 length equals 14 residues. CDR1 is SEHNR and CDR2 is FQNEAQ in the germline V gene (reference sequence). The V end was cut by 5 bases, the J end by 4 bases, with 11 bases between. This TCR was sampled from a woman in her twenties or thirties who had recovered from COVID-19. The chain couples TRBV7-9 to TRBJ1-4; TRBD1 might be the D (5 bases). Sequencing was done on a sample of peripheral blood. This CDR3 is CASSPGGYNEKLFF. In nucleotides, the CDR3 is TGTGCCAGCAGCCCCGGGGGGTATAATGAAAAACTGTTTTTT.